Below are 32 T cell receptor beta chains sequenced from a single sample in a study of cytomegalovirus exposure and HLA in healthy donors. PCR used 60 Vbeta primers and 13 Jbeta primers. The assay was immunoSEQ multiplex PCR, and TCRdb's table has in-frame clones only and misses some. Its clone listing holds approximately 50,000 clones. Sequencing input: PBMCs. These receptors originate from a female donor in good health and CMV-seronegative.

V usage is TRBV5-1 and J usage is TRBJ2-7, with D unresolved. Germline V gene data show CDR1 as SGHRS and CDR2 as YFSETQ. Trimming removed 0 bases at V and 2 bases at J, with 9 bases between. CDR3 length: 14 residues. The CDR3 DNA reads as TGCGCCAGCAGCTTGGAGAGACATACCTACGAGCAGTACTTC. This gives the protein CASSLERHTYEQYF.

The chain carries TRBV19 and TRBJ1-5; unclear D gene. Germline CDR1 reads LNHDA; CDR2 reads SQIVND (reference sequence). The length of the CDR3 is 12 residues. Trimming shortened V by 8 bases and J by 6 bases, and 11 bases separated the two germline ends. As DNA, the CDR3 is TGTGCCAGTCAAGAGTGGAGTCAGCCCCAGCATTTT. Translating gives CASQEWSQPQHF. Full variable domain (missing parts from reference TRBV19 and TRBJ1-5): DGGITQSPKYLFRKEGQNVTLSCEQNLNHDAMYWYRQDPGQGLRLIYYSQIVNDFQKGDIAEGYSVSREKKESFPLTVTSAQKNPTAFYLCASQEWSQPQHFGDGTRLSIL.

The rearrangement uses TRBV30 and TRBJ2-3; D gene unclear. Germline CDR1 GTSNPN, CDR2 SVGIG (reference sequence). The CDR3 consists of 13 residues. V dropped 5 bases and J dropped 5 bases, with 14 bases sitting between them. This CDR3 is CAWGALLGDTQYF. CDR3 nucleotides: TGTGCCTGGGGAGCCCTCTTGGGAGATACGCAGTATTTT.

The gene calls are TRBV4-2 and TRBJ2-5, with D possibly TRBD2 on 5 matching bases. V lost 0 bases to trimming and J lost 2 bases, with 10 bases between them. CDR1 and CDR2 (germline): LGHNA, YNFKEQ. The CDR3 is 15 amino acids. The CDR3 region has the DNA TGTGCCAGCAGCCAAGAAGCGAGCGGACAAGAGACCCAGTACTTC. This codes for CASSQEASGQETQYF.

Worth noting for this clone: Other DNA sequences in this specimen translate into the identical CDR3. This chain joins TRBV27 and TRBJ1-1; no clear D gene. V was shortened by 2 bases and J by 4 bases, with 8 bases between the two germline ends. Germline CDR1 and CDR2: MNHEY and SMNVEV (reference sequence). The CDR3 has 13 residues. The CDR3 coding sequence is TGTGCCAGCAGTTTAGGAGGGATCACTGAAGCTTTCTTT. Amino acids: CASSLGGITEAFF.

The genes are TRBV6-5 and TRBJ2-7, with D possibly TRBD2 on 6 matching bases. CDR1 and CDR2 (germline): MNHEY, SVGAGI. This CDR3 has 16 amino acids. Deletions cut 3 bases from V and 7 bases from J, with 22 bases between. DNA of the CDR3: TGTGCCAGCAGTTATACTACGATGCGGGGAGGCAGGGAGCAGTACTTC. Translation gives CASSYTTMRGGREQYF.

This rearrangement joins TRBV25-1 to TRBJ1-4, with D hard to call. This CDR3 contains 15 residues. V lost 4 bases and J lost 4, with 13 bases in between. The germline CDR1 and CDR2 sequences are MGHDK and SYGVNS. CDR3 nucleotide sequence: TGTGCCAGCAGTGTGGGAGGCGGGCGTAATGAAAAACTGTTTTTT. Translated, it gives CASSVGGGRNEKLFF.

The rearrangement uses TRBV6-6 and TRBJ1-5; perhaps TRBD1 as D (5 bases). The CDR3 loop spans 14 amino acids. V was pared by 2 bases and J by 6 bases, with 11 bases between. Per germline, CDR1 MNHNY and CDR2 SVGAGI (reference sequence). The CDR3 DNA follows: TGTGCCAGCAGTTACAGGGGTAAAAGTCAGCCCCAGCATTTT. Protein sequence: CASSYRGKSQPQHF.

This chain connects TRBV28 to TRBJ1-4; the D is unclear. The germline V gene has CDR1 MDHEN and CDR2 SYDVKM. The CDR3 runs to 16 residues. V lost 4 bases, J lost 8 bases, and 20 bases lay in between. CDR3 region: CASSSQPVREEEKLFF. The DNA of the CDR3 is TGTGCCAGCAGTTCTCAACCGGTCCGGGAGGAGGAAAAACTGTTTTTT.

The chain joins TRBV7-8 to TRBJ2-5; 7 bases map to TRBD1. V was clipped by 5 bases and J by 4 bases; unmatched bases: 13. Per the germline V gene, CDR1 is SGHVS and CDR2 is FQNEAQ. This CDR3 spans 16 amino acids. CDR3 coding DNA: TGTGCCAGCAGCCCCCGCCCGACAGGGATCGGAGAGACCCAGTACTTC. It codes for CASSPRPTGIGETQYF.

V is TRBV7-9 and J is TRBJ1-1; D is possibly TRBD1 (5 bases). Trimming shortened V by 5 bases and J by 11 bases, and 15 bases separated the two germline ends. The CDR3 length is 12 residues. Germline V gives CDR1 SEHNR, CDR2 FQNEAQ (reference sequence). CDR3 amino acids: CASSIPDNLAFF. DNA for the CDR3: TGTGCCAGCAGCATTCCGGACAATTTGGCTTTCTTT.

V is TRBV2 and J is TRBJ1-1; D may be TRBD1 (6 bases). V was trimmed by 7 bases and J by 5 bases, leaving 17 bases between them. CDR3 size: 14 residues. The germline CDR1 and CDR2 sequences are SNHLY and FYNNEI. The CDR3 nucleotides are TGTGCCAGCAAACTACAGGGAGCAGGGACTGAAGCTTTCTTT. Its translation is CASKLQGAGTEAFF.

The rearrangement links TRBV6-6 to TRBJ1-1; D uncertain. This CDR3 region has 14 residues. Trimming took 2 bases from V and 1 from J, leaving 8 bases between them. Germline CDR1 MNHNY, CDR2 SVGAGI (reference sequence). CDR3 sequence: CASSYGEGNTEAFF. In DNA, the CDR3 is TGTGCCAGCAGTTACGGGGAGGGGAACACTGAAGCTTTCTTT.

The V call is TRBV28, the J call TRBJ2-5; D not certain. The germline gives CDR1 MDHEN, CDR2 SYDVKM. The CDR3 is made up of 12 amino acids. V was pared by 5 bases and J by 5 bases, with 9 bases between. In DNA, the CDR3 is TGTGCCAGCAGTGACATTATGGAGACCCAGTACTTC. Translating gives CASSDIMETQYF.

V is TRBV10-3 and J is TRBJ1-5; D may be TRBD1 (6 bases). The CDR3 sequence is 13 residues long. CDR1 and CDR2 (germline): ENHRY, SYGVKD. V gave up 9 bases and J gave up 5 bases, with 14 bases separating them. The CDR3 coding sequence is TGTGCCATTCGACAGGTCATAGATCAGCCCCAGCATTTT. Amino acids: CAIRQVIDQPQHF.

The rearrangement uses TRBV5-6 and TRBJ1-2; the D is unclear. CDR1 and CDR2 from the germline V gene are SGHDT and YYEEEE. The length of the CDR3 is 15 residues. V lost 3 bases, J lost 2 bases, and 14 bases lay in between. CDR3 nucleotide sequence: TGTGCCAGCAGCTCCTCGGTCGAGGGCAACTATGGCTACACCTTC. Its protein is CASSSSVEGNYGYTF.

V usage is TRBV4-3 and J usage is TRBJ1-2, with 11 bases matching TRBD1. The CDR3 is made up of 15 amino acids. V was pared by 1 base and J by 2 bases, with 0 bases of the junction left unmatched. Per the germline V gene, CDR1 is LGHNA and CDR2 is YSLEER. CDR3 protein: CASSQGDRGNYGYTF. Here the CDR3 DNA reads TGCGCCAGCAGCCAAGGGGACAGGGGGAACTATGGCTACACCTTC.

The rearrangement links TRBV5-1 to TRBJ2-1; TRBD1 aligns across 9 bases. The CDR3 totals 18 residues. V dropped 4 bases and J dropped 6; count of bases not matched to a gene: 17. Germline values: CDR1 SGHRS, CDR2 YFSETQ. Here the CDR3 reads CASSPLAYPGQGSNEQFF. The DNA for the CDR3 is TGCGCCAGCAGCCCCTTGGCCTACCCGGGACAGGGAAGCAATGAGCAGTTCTTC.

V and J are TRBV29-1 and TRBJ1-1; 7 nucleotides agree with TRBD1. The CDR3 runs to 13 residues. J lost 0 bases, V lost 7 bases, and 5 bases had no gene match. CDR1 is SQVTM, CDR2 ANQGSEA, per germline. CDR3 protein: CSAPGQMNTEAFF. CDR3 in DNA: TGCAGCGCCCCGGGACAGATGAACACTGAAGCTTTCTTT.

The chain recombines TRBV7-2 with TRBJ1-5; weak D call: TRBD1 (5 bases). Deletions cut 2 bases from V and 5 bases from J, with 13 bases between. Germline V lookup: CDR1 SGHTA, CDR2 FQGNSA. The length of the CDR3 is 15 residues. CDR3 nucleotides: TGTGCCAGCAGCTTATCGTGGACACCTGATCAGCCCCAGCATTTT. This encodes CASSLSWTPDQPQHF.

The chain's CDR3 is CASSLVGLAGFETQYF. CDR3 nucleotide sequence: TGTGCCAGCAGCTTGGTCGGTCTAGCGGGATTTGAGACCCAGTACTTC. V usage is TRBV5-6 and J usage is TRBJ2-5, with 9 bases fitting TRBD2. Germline lookup yields CDR1 SGHDT and CDR2 YYEEEE. The CDR3 is 16 amino acids. V was clipped by 0 bases and J by 5 bases; unmatched bases: 8. The variable domain in full, completed from reference TRBV5-6 and TRBJ2-5, reads DAGVTQSPTHLIKTRGQQVTLRCSPKSGHDTVSWYQQALGQGPQFIFQYYEEEERQRGNFPDRFSGHQFPNYSSELNVNALLLGDSALYLCASSLVGLAGFETQYFGPGTRLLVL.

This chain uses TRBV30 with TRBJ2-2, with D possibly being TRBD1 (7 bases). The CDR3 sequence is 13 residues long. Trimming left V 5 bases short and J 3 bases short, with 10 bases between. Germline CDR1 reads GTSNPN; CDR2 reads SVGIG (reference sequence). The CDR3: CAWGRGDTGELFF. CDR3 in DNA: TGTGCCTGGGGCAGGGGGGACACCGGGGAGCTGTTTTTT.

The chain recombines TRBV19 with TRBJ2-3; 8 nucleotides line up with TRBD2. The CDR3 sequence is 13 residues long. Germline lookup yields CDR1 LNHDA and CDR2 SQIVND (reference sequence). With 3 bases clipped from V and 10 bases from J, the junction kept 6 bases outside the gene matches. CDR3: CASSIPGLAPQYF. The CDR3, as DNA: TGTGCCAGTAGTATTCCAGGACTAGCCCCGCAGTATTTT.

The CDR3 here is CASSLGTAGAGYGYTF. The CDR3 DNA follows: TGTGCCAGCAGCTTAGGAACGGCAGGGGCTGGCTATGGCTACACCTTC. The rearrangement joins TRBV7-9 to TRBJ1-2, with D perhaps TRBD1 (6 bases). Trimming took off 1 base at V and 4 bases at J, with 16 bases between the two ends. Germline V lookup: CDR1 SEHNR, CDR2 FQNEAQ (reference sequence). The CDR3 is 16 residues long.

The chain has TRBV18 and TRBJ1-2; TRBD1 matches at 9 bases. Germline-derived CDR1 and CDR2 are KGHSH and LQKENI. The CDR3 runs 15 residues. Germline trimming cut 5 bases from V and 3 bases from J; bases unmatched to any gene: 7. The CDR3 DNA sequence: TGTGCCAGCTCAGCAACAACAGGGGGCGACTATGGCTACACCTTC. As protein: CASSATTGGDYGYTF.

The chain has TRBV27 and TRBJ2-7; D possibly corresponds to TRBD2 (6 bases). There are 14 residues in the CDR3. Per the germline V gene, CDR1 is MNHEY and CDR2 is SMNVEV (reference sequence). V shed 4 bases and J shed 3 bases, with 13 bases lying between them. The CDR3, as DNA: TGTGCCAGCAGTTATTATAAAGCGGGCTACGAGCAGTACTTC. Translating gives CASSYYKAGYEQYF.

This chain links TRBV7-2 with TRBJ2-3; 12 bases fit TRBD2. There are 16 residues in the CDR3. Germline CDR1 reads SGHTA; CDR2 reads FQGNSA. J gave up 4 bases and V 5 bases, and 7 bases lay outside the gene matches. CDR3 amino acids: CASSNLAGGPPDTQYF. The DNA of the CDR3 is TGTGCCAGCAGCAATCTAGCGGGGGGGCCCCCAGATACGCAGTATTTT.

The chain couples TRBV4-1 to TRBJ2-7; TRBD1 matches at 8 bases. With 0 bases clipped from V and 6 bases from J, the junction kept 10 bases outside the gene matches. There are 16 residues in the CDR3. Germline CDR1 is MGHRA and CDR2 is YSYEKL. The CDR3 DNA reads TGCGCCAGCAGCCAAGATGACCCCAGGGGGCTTGGCGAGCAGTACTTC. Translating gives CASSQDDPRGLGEQYF.

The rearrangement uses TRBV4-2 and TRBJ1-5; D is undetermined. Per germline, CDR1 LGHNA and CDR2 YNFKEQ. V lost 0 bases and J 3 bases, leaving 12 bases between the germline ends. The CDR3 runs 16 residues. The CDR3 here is CASSQERRQDNQPQHF. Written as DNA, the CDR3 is TGTGCCAGCAGCCAAGAACGGCGACAAGACAATCAGCCCCAGCATTTT.

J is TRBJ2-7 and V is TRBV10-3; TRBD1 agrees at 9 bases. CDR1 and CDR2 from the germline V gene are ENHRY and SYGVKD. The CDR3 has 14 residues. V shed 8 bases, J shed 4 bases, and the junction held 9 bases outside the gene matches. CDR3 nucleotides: TGTGCCATCCAGGCCGGGACAGGGATTTACGAGCAGTACTTC. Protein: CAIQAGTGIYEQYF.

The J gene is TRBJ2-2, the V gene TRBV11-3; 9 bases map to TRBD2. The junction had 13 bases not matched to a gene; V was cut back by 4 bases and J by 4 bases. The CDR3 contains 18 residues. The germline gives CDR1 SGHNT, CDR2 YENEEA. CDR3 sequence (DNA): TGTGCCAGCAGCTCAGGAAAAAGCGGGGGGCGGGCCACCGGGGAGCTGTTTTTT. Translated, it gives CASSSGKSGGRATGELFF.

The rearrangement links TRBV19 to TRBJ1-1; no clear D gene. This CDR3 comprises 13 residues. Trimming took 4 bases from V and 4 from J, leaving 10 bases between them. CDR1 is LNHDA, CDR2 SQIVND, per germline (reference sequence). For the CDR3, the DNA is TGTGCCAGTAGTAGACAAGAATTCACTGAAGCTTTCTTT. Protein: CASSRQEFTEAFF.